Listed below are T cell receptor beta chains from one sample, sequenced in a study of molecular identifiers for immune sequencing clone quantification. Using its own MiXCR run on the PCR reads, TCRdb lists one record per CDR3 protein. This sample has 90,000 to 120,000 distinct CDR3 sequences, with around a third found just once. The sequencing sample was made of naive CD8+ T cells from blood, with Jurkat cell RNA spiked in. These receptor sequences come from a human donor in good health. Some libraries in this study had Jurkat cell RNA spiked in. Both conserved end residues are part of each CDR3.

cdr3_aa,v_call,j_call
CASSQGDSVEQYF,TRBV4-1,TRBJ2-7
CASSRDRGQNYGYTF,TRBV14,TRBJ1-2
CASSQPPSGSLRYEQYF,TRBV4-1,TRBJ2-7
CSDEEETGVSYEQYF,TRBV29-1,TRBJ2-7
CASSPFTGAGAREFF,TRBV4-2,TRBJ2-1
CASNDRHGDSTDTQYF,TRBV13,TRBJ2-3
CASSPWTSGRPYNEQFF,TRBV7-8,TRBJ2-1
CASSEDRGLTEAFF,TRBV12-3/TRBV12-4,TRBJ1-1
CASSGGLGYEQYF,TRBV2,TRBJ2-7
CVSSSELQGSPLHF,TRBV9,TRBJ1-6
CASSSHSGREETQYF,TRBV7-3,TRBJ2-5
CSVENTGELFF,TRBV29-1,TRBJ2-2
CASSLAGTRSDTQYF,TRBV6-2/TRBV6-3,TRBJ2-3
CASSYSPGTEETQYF,TRBV6-2/TRBV6-3,TRBJ2-5
CASSVASGSNEQFF,TRBV9,TRBJ2-1
CASSQRRGTDTQYF,TRBV23-1,TRBJ2-3
CASSLPDQPQHF,TRBV28,TRBJ1-5
CASSARATSYNEQFF,TRBV9,TRBJ2-1
CASSQGNASPQHF,TRBV4-1,TRBJ1-5
CASSQDGTGADTIYF,TRBV4-1,TRBJ1-3
CSARKTGRDSLNEKLFF,TRBV20-1,TRBJ1-4
CASSPPTGAKNIQYF,TRBV28,TRBJ2-4
CAGSEIAGGPGTDTQYF,TRBV7-8,TRBJ2-3
CSARDHWEETRYF,TRBV20-1,TRBJ2-5
CASSLGQGIHNEQFF,TRBV11-2,TRBJ2-1
CASTSGNEQFF,TRBV28,TRBJ2-1
CASSLAAGASDTQNF,TRBV28,TRBJ2-3
CASSSKRTDTDTQYF,TRBV7-8,TRBJ2-3
CASSKVPSGEETQYF,TRBV21-1,TRBJ2-5
CATSRDGAGTVQETQYF,TRBV15,TRBJ2-5
CASSPEGLYYSPLHF,TRBV9,TRBJ1-6
CASSWDYRYEQYF,TRBV5-5,TRBJ2-7
CGASRPGANYEQSF,TRBV20-1,TRBJ2-7
CASSLGAPELFF,TRBV28,TRBJ2-2
CASSQEGHTMNTEAFF,TRBV4-2,TRBJ1-1
CASSPGTSGNTIYF,TRBV6-5,TRBJ1-3
CASSLVSQGPTEQYF,TRBV5-5,TRBJ2-7
CAIPTGSPSGANVLTF,TRBV12-3/TRBV12-4,TRBJ2-6
CASSYGAMNTEAFF,TRBV6-2/TRBV6-3,TRBJ1-1
CASSGQGDEKLFF,TRBV25-1,TRBJ1-4
CASSPESGSGNYEQYF,TRBV4-2,TRBJ2-7
CASSLEGLAADTQYF,TRBV11-3,TRBJ2-3
CASSLLAGVFRGTDTQYF,TRBV28,TRBJ2-3
CASSLRATADTGELFF,TRBV5-1,TRBJ2-2
CASSPVTTQETQYF,TRBV7-9,TRBJ2-5
CASSYSTRDITDTQYF,TRBV6-2/TRBV6-3,TRBJ2-3
CASSVKRTGGWYEKLFF,TRBV7-9,TRBJ1-4
CASSATGSSNQPQHF,TRBV7-9,TRBJ1-5
CASSLARVLYEQYF,TRBV28,TRBJ2-7
CASSGWVGTGELFF,TRBV4-3,TRBJ2-2
CAGSFWAEREQYF,TRBV5-1,TRBJ2-7